Each of the 26 T cell receptor beta chains below was sequenced from the same sample in a study of early T cells in non-severe SARS-CoV-2 infection. Each CDR3 protein is one row after TCRdb ran MiXCR on the 5' RACE reads. The data hold about 71,000 distinct CDR3 sequences, with roughly 15% observed a single time. The sequencing sample was made of whole blood. Receptors were obtained from an adult who was a healthcare worker with PCR-confirmed SARS-CoV-2 infection or an uninfected control (not recorded which).

The rearrangement uses TRBV6-5 and TRBJ2-7; possibly TRBD1 for D (6 bases). V gave up 6 bases and J gave up 5 bases, with 11 bases separating them. This CDR3 is 12 amino acids long. Germline V gene lookup returns CDR1 MNHEY and CDR2 SVGAGI. CDR3 nucleotide sequence: TGTGCCAGCAGAACAGGGTTTCACGAGCAGTACTTC. Its translation: CASRTGFHEQYF.

The CDR3 DNA reads as TGTGCCAGCAGCTTAGATCGGAGATTGGGACAGGGGGGCGTCGAGCAGTACTTC. As protein: CASSLDRRLGQGGVEQYF. The rearrangement links TRBV11-2 to TRBJ2-7; 11 nucleotides line up with TRBD1. The V gene's germline CDR1 is SGHAT and CDR2 FQNNGV. CDR3 length: 18 residues. Losses at the gene ends were 0 bases for V and 6 bases for J; bases not matched to a gene: 13.

The V call is TRBV25-1, the J call TRBJ2-2; 9 bases agree with TRBD1. J was trimmed by 5 bases and V by 6 bases; bases with no gene match: 7. CDR1 is MGHDK and CDR2 is SYGVNS in the germline V gene. The CDR3 covers 15 residues. The CDR3 sequence is CASSRTGAMTGELFF. The CDR3, as DNA: TGTGCCAGCAGCCGGACAGGGGCCATGACCGGGGAGCTGTTTTTT.

The CDR3, as DNA: TGCAGCGTTGGACAGACTAGCAATCAGCCCCAGCATTTT. It yields the protein CSVGQTSNQPQHF. The chain carries TRBV29-1 and TRBJ1-5; tentative D call: TRBD1 (5 bases). CDR1 is SQVTM and CDR2 is ANQGSEA in the germline V gene. The CDR3 runs to 13 residues. V was clipped by 4 bases and J by 0 bases, with 7 bases between them.

This clonotype was counted a few times. V and J are TRBV29-1 and TRBJ2-7; D might be TRBD2 (7 bases). The CDR3 is 14 amino acids. Germline V lookup: CDR1 SQVTM, CDR2 ANQGSEA. Trimming removed 4 bases at V and 7 bases at J, with 20 bases between. The DNA of the CDR3 is TGCAGCGTTGTATCCAGGGGAGGGGCGCGAGAGCAGTACTTC. Its translation: CSVVSRGGAREQYF.

The table lists this clonotype with a few counts. The V and J genes are TRBV5-6 and TRBJ1-4; D call uncertain. Germline V gene sequence: CDR1 SGHDT, CDR2 YYEEEE. The CDR3 sequence is 14 residues long. Trimming pared 0 bases from V and 10 bases from J, leaving 13 bases between. The CDR3, as DNA: TGTGCCAGCAGCTTGGACCACGAGGGTGGAAAACTGTTTTTT. This codes for CASSLDHEGGKLFF.

The chain is built from TRBV19 and TRBJ2-1; D gene uncertain. This CDR3 is built from 11 residues. With 7 bases removed from V and 8 bases from J, the gap between germline ends came to 9 bases. Germline CDR1 LNHDA, CDR2 SQIVND (reference sequence). CDR3: CASKSFDEQFF. In DNA form, the CDR3 reads TGTGCCAGTAAGTCTTTCGATGAGCAGTTCTTC.

This sequence joins TRBV28 and TRBJ1-3, with unresolved D. Germline V lookup: CDR1 MDHEN, CDR2 SYDVKM. The CDR3 has 13 amino acids. V gave up 1 base and J gave up 0 bases, with 1 base separating them. CDR3 in amino acids: CASSLFSGNTIYF. Here the CDR3 DNA reads TGTGCCAGCAGTTTATTCTCTGGAAACACCATATATTTT.

The chain recombines TRBV18 with TRBJ2-3; no clear D gene. Germline V gene data show CDR1 as KGHSH and CDR2 as LQKENI. This CDR3 has 11 residues. Trimming shortened V by 2 bases and J by 5 bases, and 2 bases separated the two germline ends. The CDR3: CASSPKDTQYF. CDR3 nucleotide sequence: TGTGCCAGCTCACCAAAAGATACGCAGTATTTT.

The V gene is TRBV29-1, the J gene TRBJ2-7; 11 bases fit TRBD1. Germline lookup yields CDR1 SQVTM and CDR2 ANQGSEA. The J segment lost 7 bases and the V segment lost 6 bases, leaving 5 bases of the junction unmatched. This CDR3 is built from 12 residues. CDR3 region: CSVDRGQGEQYF. The CDR3, as DNA: TGCAGCGTGGACAGGGGGCAGGGAGAGCAGTACTTC.

This clonotype appeared once. The rearrangement uses TRBV7-9 and TRBJ2-5; 10 nucleotides agree with TRBD2. V shed 4 bases, J shed 3 bases, and the junction held 8 bases outside the gene matches. This CDR3 comprises 16 residues. Germline lookup yields CDR1 SEHNR and CDR2 FQNEAQ (reference sequence). The CDR3 nucleotides are TGTGCCAGCAGCTCTTCCCTAGCGGGGGAAGAAGAGACCCAGTACTTC. Translation gives CASSSSLAGEEETQYF. The full variable domain, rest sourced from reference TRBV7-9 and TRBJ2-5, is DTGVSQNPRHKITKRGQNVTFRCDPISEHNRLYWYRQTLGQGPEFLTYFQNEAQLEKSRLLSDRFSAERPKGSFSTLEIQRTEQGDSAMYLCASSSSLAGEEETQYFGPGTRLLVL.

This clonotype occurred a few times. The chain links TRBV5-5 to TRBJ2-2; TRBD1 aligns across 7 bases. The CDR3 runs to 14 residues. Trimming at V came to 7 bases and at J to 6 bases, leaving 9 bases not matched to a gene. Germline V gene data show CDR1 as SGHKS and CDR2 as YYEKEE (reference sequence). The CDR3: CASSLRGQAGELFF. The DNA of the CDR3 is TGTGCCAGCTCTCTTAGGGGGCAGGCCGGGGAGCTGTTTTTT. The whole variable domain, remainder taken from reference TRBV5-5 and TRBJ2-2, is DAGVTQSPTHLIKTRGQQVTLRCSPISGHKSVSWYQQVLGQGPQFIFQYYEKEERGRGNFPDRFSARQFPNYSSELNVNALLLGDSALYLCASSLRGQAGELFFGEGSRLTVL.

This clonotype was counted between two and nine times. The rearrangement uses TRBV29-1 and TRBJ2-5, with D unresolved. V lost 4 bases and J 3 bases, leaving 6 bases between the germline ends. The CDR3 sequence is 11 residues long. Germline loops: CDR1 SQVTM, CDR2 ANQGSEA. The DNA for the CDR3 is TGCAGCGTTGCTGGGGAAGAGACCCAGTACTTC. This translates into CSVAGEETQYF.

This clonotype was counted only a few times. The V and J genes are TRBV7-9 and TRBJ2-6, with 7 positions matching TRBD1. CDR1 is SEHNR, CDR2 FQNEAQ, per germline (reference sequence). The CDR3 runs to 16 residues. V was pared by 5 bases and J by 2 bases, with 6 bases of the junction left unmatched. Written as DNA, the CDR3 is TGTGCCAGCAGCCCCCGGGACAGTCCTGGGGCCAACGTCCTGACTTTC. This codes for CASSPRDSPGANVLTF.

The CDR3 sequence: CASSPRETSGARVSYEQYF. CDR3 DNA sequence: TGTGCCAGCTCACCACGGGAGACTAGCGGGGCTCGGGTGTCCTACGAGCAGTACTTC. V gene TRBV18 combines with J gene TRBJ2-7; TRBD2 matches at 11 bases. The CDR3 totals 19 residues. V dropped 1 base and J dropped 1; count of bases not matched to a gene: 12. Germline assignment: CDR1 KGHSH and CDR2 LQKENI.

This clonotype has a handful of counts. This rearrangement joins TRBV27 to TRBJ2-5; 7 bases are a match to TRBD2. Trimming took 1 base from V and 0 from J; bases not matched to a gene: 5. The germline CDR1 and CDR2 sequences are MNHEY and SMNVEV (reference sequence). The CDR3 runs 16 residues. The CDR3 loop reads CASSLYTGGNQETQYF. CDR3 in DNA: TGTGCCAGCAGTTTATATACGGGGGGAAACCAAGAGACCCAGTACTTC.

This clonotype showed up just a few times. This chain links TRBV7-3 with TRBJ2-2; D remains unclear. From germline, CDR1 is SGHTA and CDR2 FQGTGA. Deletions cut 2 bases from V and 5 bases from J, with 12 bases between. The CDR3 is made up of 15 amino acids. CDR3 sequence: CASSLVSAPTGELFF. The CDR3 DNA reads TGTGCCAGCAGCTTAGTCTCTGCCCCGACCGGGGAGCTGTTTTTT.

There are many counts of this clonotype. This chain connects TRBV20-1 to TRBJ2-3; D not certain. The CDR3 covers 11 residues. The germline gives CDR1 DFQATT, CDR2 SNEGSKA (reference sequence). V gave up 5 bases and J gave up 2 bases, with 5 bases separating them. The CDR3 DNA reads as TGCAGTGCTCCTCTCACAGATACGCAGTATTTT. Amino acid sequence: CSAPLTDTQYF.

This rearrangement joins TRBV29-1 to TRBJ1-3; perhaps TRBD1 as D (5 bases). CDR3 length: 15 amino acids. Germline CDR1 reads SQVTM; CDR2 reads ANQGSEA. The ends were cut back, 3 bases at V and 2 bases at J, with 14 bases in the middle. The CDR3 bases are TGCAGCGTTGATTTGGGGACGGAGCCTGGAAACACCATATATTTT. Encoded protein: CSVDLGTEPGNTIYF.

V gene TRBV7-6 combines with J gene TRBJ2-1; TRBD2 agrees at 11 bases. Losses at the gene ends were 1 base for V and 1 base for J; bases not matched to a gene: 12. Germline V gene data show CDR1 as SGHVS and CDR2 as FNYEAQ. The CDR3 is made up of 20 amino acids. CDR3 in amino acids: CASSLGYSGGALGSYNEQFF. The DNA for the CDR3 is TGTGCCAGCAGCTTAGGGTATAGCGGGGGGGCCCTTGGATCCTACAATGAGCAGTTCTTC.

The V and J genes are TRBV28 and TRBJ1-1; 12 nucleotides match TRBD1. Germline V gene lookup returns CDR1 MDHEN and CDR2 SYDVKM. This CDR3 has 15 amino acids. V lost 3 bases to trimming and J lost 10 bases; unmatched junction nucleotides: 9. The chain's CDR3 is CASSLGTGGIQRAFF. The CDR3 DNA is TGTGCCAGCAGTTTGGGGACAGGGGGCATCCAGAGAGCTTTCTTT.

J is TRBJ2-2 and V is TRBV7-6; the match to TRBD1 covers 8 bases. The V and J ends lost 6 bases and 0 bases, in that order; junction bases with no gene match: 3. The germline CDR1 and CDR2 sequences are SGHVS and FNYEAQ. This CDR3 region has 15 residues. CDR3 DNA sequence: TGTGCCAGCAGAACGACAGGGGCGAACACCGGGGAGCTGTTTTTT. Its translation: CASRTTGANTGELFF.

This rearrangement joins TRBV5-6 to TRBJ2-7; D perhaps matches TRBD1 (6 bases). CDR1 and CDR2 from the germline V gene are SGHDT and YYEEEE. The CDR3 length is 15 residues. The V and J ends lost 4 bases and 2 bases respectively, with 16 bases between them. CDR3 bases: TGTGCCAGCAGCGGAGCCGGGACATTACCCTACGAGCAGTACTTC. Translating gives CASSGAGTLPYEQYF.

This clonotype was recorded a few times. This rearrangement joins TRBV24-1 to TRBJ2-3; TRBD2 matches 7 bases. Germline V gene data show CDR1 as KGHDR and CDR2 as SFDVKD. Trimming removed 5 bases from V and 4 bases from J; junction bases left unmatched: 2. This CDR3 has 13 residues. CDR3 sequence: CATSGDYPDTQYF. The CDR3 nucleotides are TGTGCCACCAGTGGGGACTATCCAGATACGCAGTATTTT.

The chain recombines TRBV20-1 with TRBJ2-1; 15 nucleotides line up with TRBD2. Germline V lookup: CDR1 DFQATT, CDR2 SNEGSKA (reference sequence). The junction had 11 bases not matched to a gene; V was cut back by 4 bases and J by 1 base. There are 19 residues in the CDR3. CDR3 nucleotide sequence: TGCAGTGCTACCGTTCTCACCGGGACTAGCGGGGGGTCCTACAATGAGCAGTTCTTC. It yields the protein CSATVLTGTSGGSYNEQFF.

This rearrangement joins TRBV29-1 to TRBJ1-1, with D perhaps matching TRBD1 (6 bases). The V end was cut by 7 bases, the J end by 6 bases, with 18 bases between. Germline loops: CDR1 SQVTM, CDR2 ANQGSEA. The CDR3 is 13 amino acids. The CDR3 is CSALRPGAPEAFF. Here the CDR3 DNA reads TGCAGCGCCCTCCGGCCAGGGGCCCCTGAAGCTTTCTTT.